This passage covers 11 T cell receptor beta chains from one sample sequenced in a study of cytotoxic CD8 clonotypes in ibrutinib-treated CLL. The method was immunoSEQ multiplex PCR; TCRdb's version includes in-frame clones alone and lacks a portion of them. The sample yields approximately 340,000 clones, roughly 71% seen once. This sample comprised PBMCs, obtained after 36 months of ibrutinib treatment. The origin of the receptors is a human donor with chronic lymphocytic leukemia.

Here the CDR3 DNA reads TGCGCCAGCAGCTTGGACGGGGGCACGAGCGGCTACACCTTC. This encodes CASSLDGGTSGYTF. The J gene is TRBJ1-2, the V gene TRBV5-1; tentative D call: TRBD1 (6 bases). This CDR3 region has 14 residues. With 0 bases removed from V and 8 bases from J, the gap between germline ends came to 14 bases. Germline lookup yields CDR1 SGHRS and CDR2 YFSETQ.

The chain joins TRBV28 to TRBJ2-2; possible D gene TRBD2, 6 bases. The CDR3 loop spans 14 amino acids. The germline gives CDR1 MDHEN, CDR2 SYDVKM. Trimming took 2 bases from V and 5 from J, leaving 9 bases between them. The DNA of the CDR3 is TGTGCCAGCAGTTTAGGAGGGTATACCGGGGAGCTGTTTTTT. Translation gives CASSLGGYTGELFF. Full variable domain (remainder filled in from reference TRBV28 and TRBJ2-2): DVKVTQSSRYLVKRTGEKVFLECVQDMDHENMFWYRQDPGLGLRLIYFSYDVKMKEKGDIPEGYSVSREKKERFSLILESASTNQTSMYLCASSLGGYTGELFFGEGSRLTVL.

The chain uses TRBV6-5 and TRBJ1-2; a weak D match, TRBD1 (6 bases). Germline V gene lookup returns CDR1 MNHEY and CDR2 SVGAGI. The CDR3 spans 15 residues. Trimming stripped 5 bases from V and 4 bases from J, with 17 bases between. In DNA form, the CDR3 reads TGTGCCAGCAGTGCCTACACTGGACAGAGCTATGGCTACACCTTC. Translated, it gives CASSAYTGQSYGYTF.

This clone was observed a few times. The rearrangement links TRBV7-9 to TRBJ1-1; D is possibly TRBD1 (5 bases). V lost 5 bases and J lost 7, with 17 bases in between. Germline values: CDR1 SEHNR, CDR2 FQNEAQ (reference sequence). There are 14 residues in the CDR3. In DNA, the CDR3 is TGTGCCAGCAGCCCTCCCGGGGGGAATAGTGAAGCTTTCTTT. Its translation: CASSPPGGNSEAFF. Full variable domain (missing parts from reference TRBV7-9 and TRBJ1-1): DTGVSQNPRHKITKRGQNVTFRCDPISEHNRLYWYRQTLGQGPEFLTYFQNEAQLEKSRLLSDRFSAERPKGSFSTLEIQRTEQGDSAMYLCASSPPGGNSEAFFGQGTRLTVV.

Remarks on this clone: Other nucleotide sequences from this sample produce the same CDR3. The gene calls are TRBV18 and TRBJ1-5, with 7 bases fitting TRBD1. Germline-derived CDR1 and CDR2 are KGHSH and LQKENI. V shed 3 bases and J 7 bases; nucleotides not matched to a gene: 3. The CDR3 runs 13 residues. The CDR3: CASSPQGGQPQHF. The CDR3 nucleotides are TGTGCCAGCTCACCGCAGGGGGGACAGCCCCAGCATTTT.

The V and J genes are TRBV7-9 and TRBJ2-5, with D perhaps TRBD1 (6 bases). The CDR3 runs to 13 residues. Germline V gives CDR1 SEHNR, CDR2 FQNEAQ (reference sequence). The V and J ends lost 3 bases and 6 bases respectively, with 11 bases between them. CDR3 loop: CASSFRGAKTQYF. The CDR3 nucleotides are TGTGCCAGCAGCTTCAGGGGCGCGAAGACCCAGTACTTC.

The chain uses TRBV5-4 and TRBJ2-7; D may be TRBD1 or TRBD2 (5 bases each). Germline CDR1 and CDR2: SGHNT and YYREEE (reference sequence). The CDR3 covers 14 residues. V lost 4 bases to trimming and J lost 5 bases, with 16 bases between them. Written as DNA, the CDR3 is TGTGCCAGCAGCCTCGCAGGGACGGCGCACGAGCAGTACTTC. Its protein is CASSLAGTAHEQYF.

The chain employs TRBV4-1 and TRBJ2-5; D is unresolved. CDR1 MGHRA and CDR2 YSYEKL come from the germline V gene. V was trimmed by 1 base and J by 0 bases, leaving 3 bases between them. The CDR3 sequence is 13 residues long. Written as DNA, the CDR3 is TGCGCCAGCAGCCAAGGCAACCAAGAGACCCAGTACTTC. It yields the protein CASSQGNQETQYF.

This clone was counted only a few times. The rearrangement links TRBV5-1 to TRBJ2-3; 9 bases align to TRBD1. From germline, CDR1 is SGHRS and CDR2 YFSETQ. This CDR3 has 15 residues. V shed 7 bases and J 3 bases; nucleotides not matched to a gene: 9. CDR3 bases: TGCGCCAGCCAGCAGGGGGACAGGGCTACAGATACGCAGTATTTT. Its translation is CASQQGDRATDTQYF. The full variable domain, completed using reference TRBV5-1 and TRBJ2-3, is KAGVTQTPRYLIKTRGQQVTLSCSPISGHRSVSWYQQTPGQGLQFLFEYFSETQRNKGNFPGRFSGRQFSNSRSEMNVSTLELGDSALYLCASQQGDRATDTQYFGPGTRLTVL.

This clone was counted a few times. CDR3: CASSFPTSGRDEQYF. The CDR3 DNA follows: TGCGCCAGCAGCTTTCCGACTAGCGGGAGGGACGAGCAGTACTTC. This chain joins TRBV5-1 and TRBJ2-7; 14 bases are shared with TRBD2. Germline V CDR1 and CDR2: SGHRS, YFSETQ. The CDR3 has 15 amino acids. With 2 bases clipped from V and 5 bases from J, the junction kept 3 bases outside the gene matches.

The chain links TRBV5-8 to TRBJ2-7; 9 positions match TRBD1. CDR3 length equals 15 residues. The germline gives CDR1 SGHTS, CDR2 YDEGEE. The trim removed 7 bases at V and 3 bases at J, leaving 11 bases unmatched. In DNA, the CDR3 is TGTGCCAGCGGGACACACAGGACAGGGGACTACGAGCAGTACTTC. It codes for CASGTHRTGDYEQYF.